The 4 T cell receptor beta chains below all came from one sample that was sequenced in a study of cytomegalovirus exposure and HLA in healthy donors. In the PCR, 60 Vbeta and 13 Jbeta primers were used. Data came from immunoSEQ multiplex PCR; TCRdb stores just in-frame clones and leaves some out. The sample yields roughly 120,000 clones, about 81% seen once. The sequenced sample was PBMCs. All receptors derive from a woman in her 30s in good health and CMV-seronegative.

V gene TRBV7-6 combines with J gene TRBJ2-7, with a weak D call TRBD1 (6 bases). CDR1 SGHVS and CDR2 FNYEAQ come from the germline V gene. This CDR3 has 15 amino acids. The V and J ends lost 4 bases and 0 bases respectively, with 13 bases between them. CDR3 in amino acids: CASSYQTGSSYEQYF. For the CDR3, the DNA is TGTGCCAGCAGCTACCAAACAGGGAGCTCCTACGAGCAGTACTTC.

The chain combines TRBV13 with TRBJ2-1, with a possible D match to TRBD2 (7 bases). The germline gives CDR1 PRHDT, CDR2 FYEKMQ (reference sequence). With 5 bases removed from V and 4 bases from J, the gap between germline ends came to 30 bases. CDR3 size: 20 residues. The CDR3 protein is CASSPRGGTRGNPSYNEQFF. In DNA form, the CDR3 reads TGTGCCAGCAGCCCACGGGGAGGGACAAGGGGAAACCCCTCATACAATGAGCAGTTCTTC.

In regard to this clone: Other DNA sequences in this specimen translate into the identical CDR3. The chain employs TRBV6-5 and TRBJ1-2, with D perhaps TRBD1 (6 bases). The CDR3 extends over 13 amino acids. Trimming took 6 bases from V and 4 from J, leaving 12 bases between them. Germline V gives CDR1 MNHEY, CDR2 SVGAGI. CDR3 protein: CASRPGQSYGYTF. The CDR3 DNA follows: TGTGCCAGCAGACCCGGACAGTCCTATGGCTACACCTTC.

This clone appeared once. The chain has TRBV18 and TRBJ2-7; possibly TRBD2 for D (6 bases). The germline V and J ends were trimmed by 4 bases and 5 bases, with 9 bases remaining between them. The CDR3 is 12 residues long. CDR1 KGHSH and CDR2 LQKENI come from the germline V gene. CDR3 sequence: CASSHGGNEQYF. The CDR3 DNA reads as TGTGCCAGCTCACACGGGGGTAACGAGCAGTACTTC. Supplemented by reference TRBV18 and TRBJ2-7, the full variable domain reads NAGVMQNPRHLVRRRGQEARLRCSPMKGHSHVYWYRQLPEEGLKFMVYLQKENIIDESGMPKERFSAEFPKEGPSILRIQQVVRGDSAAYFCASSHGGNEQYFGPGTRLTVT.